This T cell receptor beta chain was found in a study of human T cells and chemical hapten exposure. The overall study: Variability of per-sample TCR yields stemmed mainly from small differences in pooled library volume.

Time point meaning: patch test 1, 2 weeks after DPC sensitization. Treatment given: therapeutic diphenylcyclopropenone sensitization with weekly scalp DPC. Germline-derived CDR1 and CDR2 are ENHRY and SYGVKD. The V end lost 8 bases, the J end lost 4 bases, and 11 bases lay between the germline ends. CDR3 length: 12 residues. This clonotype was seen a few times. The antigen is undetermined. Broader study findings: While controls formed fewer of them, expanded TCRs formed significantly more large CDR3 similarity clusters. After DPC sensitization, TCRs above 1 in 1000 frequency showed no change.

As the library was built, unique molecular identifiers were attached to individual cDNA molecules. TCRdb re-called the RACE reads through MiXCR, storing one row per CDR3 protein. The table shows tens of thousands of distinct CDR3 sequences, with about 7.5% occurring only once. The chain couples TRBV10-3 to TRBJ2-5, with D possibly being TRBD2 (7 bases). This sequence was found in a woman in her thirties with alopecia areata. Some clones in this sample may be carry-over from other donors' samples. Sequencing used whole blood, obtained in connection with sensitization to the hapten diphenylcyclopropenone (DPC). The CDR3 loop is CAIGGGAETQYF. Written as DNA, the CDR3 is TGTGCCATCGGGGGGGGGGCAGAGACCCAGTACTTC.